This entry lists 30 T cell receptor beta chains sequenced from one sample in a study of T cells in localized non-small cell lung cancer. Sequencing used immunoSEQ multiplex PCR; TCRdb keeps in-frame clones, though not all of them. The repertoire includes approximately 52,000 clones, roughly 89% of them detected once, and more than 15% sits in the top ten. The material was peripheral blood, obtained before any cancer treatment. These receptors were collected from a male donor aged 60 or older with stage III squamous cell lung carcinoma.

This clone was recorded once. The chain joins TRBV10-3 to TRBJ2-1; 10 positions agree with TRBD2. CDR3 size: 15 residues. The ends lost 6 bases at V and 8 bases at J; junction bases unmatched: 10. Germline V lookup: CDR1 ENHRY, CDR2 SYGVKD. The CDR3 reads CAIREQRGGQHEQFF. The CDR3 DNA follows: TGTGCCATCAGGGAACAGCGGGGGGGCCAGCATGAGCAGTTCTTC.

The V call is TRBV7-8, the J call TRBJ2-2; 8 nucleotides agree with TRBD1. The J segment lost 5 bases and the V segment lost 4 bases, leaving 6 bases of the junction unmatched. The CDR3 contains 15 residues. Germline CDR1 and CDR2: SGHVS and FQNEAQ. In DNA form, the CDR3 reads TGTGCCAGCAGCTCCCGGACAGGGAAAACCGGGGAGCTGTTTTTT. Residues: CASSSRTGKTGELFF.

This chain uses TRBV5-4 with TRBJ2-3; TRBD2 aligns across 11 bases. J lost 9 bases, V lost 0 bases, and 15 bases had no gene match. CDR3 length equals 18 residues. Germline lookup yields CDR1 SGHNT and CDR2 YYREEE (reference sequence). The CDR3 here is CASSLVRLSGGAEDTQYF. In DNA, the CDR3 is TGTGCCAGCAGCTTGGTTCGCCTTAGCGGGGGGGCTGAGGACACGCAGTATTTT. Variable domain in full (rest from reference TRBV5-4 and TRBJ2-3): ETGVTQSPTHLIKTRGQQVTLRCSSQSGHNTVSWYQQALGQGPQFIFQYYREEENGRGNFPPRFSGLQFPNYSSELNVNALELDDSALYLCASSLVRLSGGAEDTQYFGPGTRLTVL.

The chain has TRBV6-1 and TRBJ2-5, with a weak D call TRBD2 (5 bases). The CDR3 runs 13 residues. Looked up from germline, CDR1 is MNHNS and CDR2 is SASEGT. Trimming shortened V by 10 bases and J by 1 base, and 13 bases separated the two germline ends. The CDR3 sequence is CATSGNLQETQYF. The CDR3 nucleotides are TGTGCCACCTCGGGGAACCTCCAAGAGACCCAGTACTTC.

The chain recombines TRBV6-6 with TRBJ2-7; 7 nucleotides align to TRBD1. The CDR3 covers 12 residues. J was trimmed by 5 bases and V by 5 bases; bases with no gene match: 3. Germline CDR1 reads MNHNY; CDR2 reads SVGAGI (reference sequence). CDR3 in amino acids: CASSVQGHEQYF. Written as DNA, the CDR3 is TGTGCCAGCAGTGTACAGGGGCACGAGCAGTACTTC.

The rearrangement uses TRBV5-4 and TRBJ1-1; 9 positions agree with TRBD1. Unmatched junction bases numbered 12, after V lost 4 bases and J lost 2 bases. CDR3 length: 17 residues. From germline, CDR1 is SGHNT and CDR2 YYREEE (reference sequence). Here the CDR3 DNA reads TGTGCCAGCAGCATCGGGACAGGGACCCTACATAACACTGAAGCTTTCTTT. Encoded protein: CASSIGTGTLHNTEAFF.

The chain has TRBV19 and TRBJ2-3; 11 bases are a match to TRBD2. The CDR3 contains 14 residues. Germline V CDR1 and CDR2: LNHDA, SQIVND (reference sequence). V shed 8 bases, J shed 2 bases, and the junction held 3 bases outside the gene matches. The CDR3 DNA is TGTGCCAGTCGACTAGCGGGGCACACAGATACGCAGTATTTT. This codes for CASRLAGHTDTQYF.

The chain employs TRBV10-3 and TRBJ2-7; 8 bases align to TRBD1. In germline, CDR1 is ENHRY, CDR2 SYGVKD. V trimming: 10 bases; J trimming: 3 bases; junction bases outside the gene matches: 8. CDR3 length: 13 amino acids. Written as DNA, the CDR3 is TGTGCCACGGGGGACGACAGGGGCTACGAGCAGTACTTC. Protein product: CATGDDRGYEQYF.

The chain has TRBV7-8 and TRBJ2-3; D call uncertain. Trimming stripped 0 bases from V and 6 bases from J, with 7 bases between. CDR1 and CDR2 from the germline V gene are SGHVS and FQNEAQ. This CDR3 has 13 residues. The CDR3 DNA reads TGTGCCAGCAGCTTAGCAGGAGAGGATACGCAGTATTTT. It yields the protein CASSLAGEDTQYF. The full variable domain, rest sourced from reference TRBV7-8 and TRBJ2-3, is GAGVSQSPRYKVAKRGQDVALRCDPISGHVSLFWYQQALGQGPEFLTYFQNEAQLDKSGLPSDRFFAERPEGSVSTLKIQRTQQEDSAVYLCASSLAGEDTQYFGPGTRLTVL.

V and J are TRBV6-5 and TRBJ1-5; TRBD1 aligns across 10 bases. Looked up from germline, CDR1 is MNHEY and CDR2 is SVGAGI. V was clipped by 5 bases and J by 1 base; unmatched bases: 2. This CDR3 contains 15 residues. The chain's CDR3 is CASSPDRGSNQPQHF. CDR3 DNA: TGTGCCAGCAGTCCGGACAGGGGGAGCAATCAGCCCCAGCATTTT.

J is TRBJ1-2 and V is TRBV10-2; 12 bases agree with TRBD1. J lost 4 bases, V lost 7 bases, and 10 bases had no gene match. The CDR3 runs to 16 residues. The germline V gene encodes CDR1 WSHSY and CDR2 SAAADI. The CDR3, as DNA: TGCGCCAGCATGGGGACAGGGGGCGATGGCATCTATGGCTACACCTTC. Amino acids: CASMGTGGDGIYGYTF.

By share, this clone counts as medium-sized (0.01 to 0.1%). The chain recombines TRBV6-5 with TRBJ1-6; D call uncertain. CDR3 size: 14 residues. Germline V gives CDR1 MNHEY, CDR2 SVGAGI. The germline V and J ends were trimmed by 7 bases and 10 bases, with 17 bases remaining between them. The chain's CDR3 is CASTLGRVFSPLHF. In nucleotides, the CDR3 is TGTGCCAGCACCCTGGGGAGGGTTTTCTCACCCCTCCACTTT.

The CDR3 coding sequence is TGTGCCAGTAAGCCGCCGGGACAGACTCCGAACACTGAAGCTTTCTTT. Encoded protein: CASKPPGQTPNTEAFF. The chain couples TRBV19 to TRBJ1-1; 7 bases map to TRBD1. Losses at the gene ends were 7 bases for V and 1 base for J; bases not matched to a gene: 12. The CDR3 consists of 16 residues. In germline, CDR1 is LNHDA, CDR2 SQIVND (reference sequence).

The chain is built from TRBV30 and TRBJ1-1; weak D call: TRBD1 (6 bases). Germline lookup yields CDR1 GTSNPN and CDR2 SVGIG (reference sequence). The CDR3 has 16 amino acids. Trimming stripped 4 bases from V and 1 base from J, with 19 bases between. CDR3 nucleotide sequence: TGTGCCTGGAAAAGGGGGGGGGCCCGAGGGAACACTGAAGCTTTCTTT. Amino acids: CAWKRGGARGNTEAFF. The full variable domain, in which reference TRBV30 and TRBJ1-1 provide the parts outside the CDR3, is SQTIHQWPATLVQPVGSPLSLECTVEGTSNPNLYWYRQAAGRGLQLLFYSVGIGQISSEVPQNLSASRPQDRQFILSSKKLLLSDSGFYLCAWKRGGARGNTEAFFGQGTRLTVV.

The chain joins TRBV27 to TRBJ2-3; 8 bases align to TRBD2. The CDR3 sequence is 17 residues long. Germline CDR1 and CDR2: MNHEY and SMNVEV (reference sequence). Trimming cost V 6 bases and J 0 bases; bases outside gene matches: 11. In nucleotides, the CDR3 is TGTGCCAGCAGCCAAAGCGGGAGTCTGACTAGCACAGATACGCAGTATTTT. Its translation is CASSQSGSLTSTDTQYF.

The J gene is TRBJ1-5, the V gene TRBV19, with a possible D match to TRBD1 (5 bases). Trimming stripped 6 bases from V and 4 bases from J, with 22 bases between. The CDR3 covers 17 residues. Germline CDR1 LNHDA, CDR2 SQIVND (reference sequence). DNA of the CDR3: TGTGCCAGTAGCTGGGCCTTTGTGGGAGGGACGAATCAGCCCCAGCATTTT. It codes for CASSWAFVGGTNQPQHF. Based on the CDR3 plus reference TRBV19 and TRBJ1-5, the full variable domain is DGGITQSPKYLFRKEGQNVTLSCEQNLNHDAMYWYRQDPGQGLRLIYYSQIVNDFQKGDIAEGYSVSREKKESFPLTVTSAQKNPTAFYLCASSWAFVGGTNQPQHFGDGTRLSIL.

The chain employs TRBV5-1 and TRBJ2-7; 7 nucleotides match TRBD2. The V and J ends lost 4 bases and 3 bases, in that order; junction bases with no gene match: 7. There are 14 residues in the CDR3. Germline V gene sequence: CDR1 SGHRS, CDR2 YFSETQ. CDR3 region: CASSPSWGGYEQYF. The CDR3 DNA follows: TGCGCCAGCAGCCCAAGCTGGGGGGGCTACGAGCAGTACTTC.

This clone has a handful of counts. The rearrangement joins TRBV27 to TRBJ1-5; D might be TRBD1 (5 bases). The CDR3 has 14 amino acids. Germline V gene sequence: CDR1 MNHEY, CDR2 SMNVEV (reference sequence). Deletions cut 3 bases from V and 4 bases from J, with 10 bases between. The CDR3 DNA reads TGTGCCAGCAGTTTCGGTCAGGGTAATCAGCCCCAGCATTTT. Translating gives CASSFGQGNQPQHF.

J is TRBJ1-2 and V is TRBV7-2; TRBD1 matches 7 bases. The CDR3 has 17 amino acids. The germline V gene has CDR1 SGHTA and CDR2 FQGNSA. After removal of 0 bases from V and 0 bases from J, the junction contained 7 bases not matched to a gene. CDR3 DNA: TGTGCCAGCAGCTTAGCGCTACGGGACAGAGCTAACTATGGCTACACCTTC. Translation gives CASSLALRDRANYGYTF.

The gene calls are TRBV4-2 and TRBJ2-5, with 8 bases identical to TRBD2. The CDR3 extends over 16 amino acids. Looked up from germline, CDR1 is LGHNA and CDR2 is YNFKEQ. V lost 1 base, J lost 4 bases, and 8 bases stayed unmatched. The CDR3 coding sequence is TGTGCCAGCAGCCAAGCCCGGGCGGGGGGAACAGAGACCCAGTACTTC. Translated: CASSQARAGGTETQYF.

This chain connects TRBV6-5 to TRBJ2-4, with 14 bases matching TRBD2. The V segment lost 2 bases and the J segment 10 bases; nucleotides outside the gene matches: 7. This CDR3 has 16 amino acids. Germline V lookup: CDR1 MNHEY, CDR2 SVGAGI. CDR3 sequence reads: CASSYPGTSGGIIQYF. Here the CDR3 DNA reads TGTGCCAGCAGTTACCCTGGGACTAGCGGGGGAATTATTCAGTACTTC.

The CDR3 loop is CASSFNTGELFF. The CDR3 DNA is TGTGCCAGCAGCTTCAACACCGGGGAGCTGTTTTTT. The chain carries TRBV7-9 and TRBJ2-2; no firm D call. The CDR3 is made up of 12 amino acids. The V and J ends lost 3 bases and 2 bases respectively, with 1 base between them. Germline CDR1 and CDR2: SEHNR and FQNEAQ (reference sequence).

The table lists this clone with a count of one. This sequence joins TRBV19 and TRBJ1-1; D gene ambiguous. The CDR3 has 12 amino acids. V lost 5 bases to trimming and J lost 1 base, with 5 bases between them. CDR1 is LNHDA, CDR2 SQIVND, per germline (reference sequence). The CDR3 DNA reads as TGTGCCAGTAGTCCTCGGAACACTGAAGCTTTCTTT. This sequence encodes CASSPRNTEAFF.

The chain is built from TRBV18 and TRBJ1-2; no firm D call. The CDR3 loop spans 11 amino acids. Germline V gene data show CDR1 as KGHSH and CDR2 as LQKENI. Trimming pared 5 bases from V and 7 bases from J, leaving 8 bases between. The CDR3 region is CASSAAFGYTF. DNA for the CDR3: TGTGCCAGCTCAGCTGCTTTTGGCTACACCTTC.

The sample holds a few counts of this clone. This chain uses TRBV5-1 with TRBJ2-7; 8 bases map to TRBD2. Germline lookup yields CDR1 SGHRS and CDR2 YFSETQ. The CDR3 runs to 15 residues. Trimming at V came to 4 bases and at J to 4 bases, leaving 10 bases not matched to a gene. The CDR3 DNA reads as TGCGCCAGCAGCGTTGGGGGGACTAGTCAATACGAGCAGTACTTC. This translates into CASSVGGTSQYEQYF.

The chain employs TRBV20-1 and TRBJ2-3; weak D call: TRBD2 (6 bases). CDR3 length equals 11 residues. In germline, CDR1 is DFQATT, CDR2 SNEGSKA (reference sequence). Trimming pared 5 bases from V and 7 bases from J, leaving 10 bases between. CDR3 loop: CSALGGNTQYF. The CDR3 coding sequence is TGCAGTGCTCTCGGGGGAAATACGCAGTATTTT.

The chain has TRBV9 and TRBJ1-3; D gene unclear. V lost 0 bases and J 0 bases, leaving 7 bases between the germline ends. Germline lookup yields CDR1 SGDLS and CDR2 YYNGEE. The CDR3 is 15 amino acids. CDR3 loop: CASSVEAFSGNTIYF. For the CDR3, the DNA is TGTGCCAGCAGCGTAGAAGCGTTCTCTGGAAACACCATATATTTT.

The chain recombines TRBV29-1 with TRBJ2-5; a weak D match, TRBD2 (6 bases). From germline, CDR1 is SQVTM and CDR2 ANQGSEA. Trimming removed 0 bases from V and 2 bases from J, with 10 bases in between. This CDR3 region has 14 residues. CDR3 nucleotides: TGCAGCGTTGAAGATCCTGGAGGGCAAGAGACCCAGTACTTC. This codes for CSVEDPGGQETQYF.

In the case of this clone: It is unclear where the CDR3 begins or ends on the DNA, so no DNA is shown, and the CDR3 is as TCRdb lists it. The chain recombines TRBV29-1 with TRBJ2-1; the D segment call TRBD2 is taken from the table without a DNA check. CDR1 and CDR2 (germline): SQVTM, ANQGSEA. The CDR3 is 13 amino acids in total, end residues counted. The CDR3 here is CSVEVGGGTRGFF.

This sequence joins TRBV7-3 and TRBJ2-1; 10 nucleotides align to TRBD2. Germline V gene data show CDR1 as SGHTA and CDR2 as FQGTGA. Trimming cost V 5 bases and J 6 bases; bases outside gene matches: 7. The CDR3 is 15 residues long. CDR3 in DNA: TGTGCCAGCAGCCGCGGACTAGCGGCCACCAATGAGCAGTTCTTC. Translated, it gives CASSRGLAATNEQFF.